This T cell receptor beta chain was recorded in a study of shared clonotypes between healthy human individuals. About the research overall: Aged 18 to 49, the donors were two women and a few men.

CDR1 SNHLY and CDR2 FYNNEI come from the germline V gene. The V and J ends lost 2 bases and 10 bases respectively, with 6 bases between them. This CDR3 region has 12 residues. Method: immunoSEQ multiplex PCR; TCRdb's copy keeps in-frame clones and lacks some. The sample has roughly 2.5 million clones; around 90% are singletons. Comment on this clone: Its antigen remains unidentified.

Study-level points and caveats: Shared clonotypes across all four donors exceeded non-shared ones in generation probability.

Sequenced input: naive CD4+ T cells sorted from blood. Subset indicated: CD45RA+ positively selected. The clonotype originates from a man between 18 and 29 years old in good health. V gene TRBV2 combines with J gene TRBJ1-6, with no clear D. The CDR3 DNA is TGTGCCAGCAGTGAAACCAGGTCACCCCTCCACTTT. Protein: CASSETRSPLHF.